These 4 T cell receptor beta chains were sequenced from one sample in a study of CD8+ T cells in alopecia areata. cDNA reverse transcribed from extracted RNA served as the sequencing template. This table comes from immunoSEQ multiplex PCR, and its TCRdb copy is limited to in-frame clones, with some not included. This sample has 7,000 or so clones, with roughly 67% found just once. The treatment here: oral pan-JAK inhibitor, 5-10 mg twice daily. Individuals with alopecia areata gave both lesional scalp punch biopsies and peripheral blood for collection. The specimen was skin, collected at week 4, from a patient treated with tofacitinib. Receptors were obtained from a human donor with alopecia areata.

The chain couples TRBV7-2 to TRBJ2-4; 9 bases are shared with TRBD1. CDR1 and CDR2 from the germline V gene are SGHTA and FQGNSA. V lost 4 bases and J lost 0; bases outside the gene matches: 4. This CDR3 spans 16 amino acids. The CDR3 sequence: CASSSGQGLAKNIQYF. CDR3 bases: TGTGCCAGCAGCTCGGGACAGGGATTAGCCAAAAACATTCAGTACTTC.

The chain has TRBV13 and TRBJ2-5, with TRBD1 identical over 7 bases. Germline CDR1 reads PRHDT; CDR2 reads FYEKMQ (reference sequence). V shed 3 bases and J 2 bases; nucleotides not matched to a gene: 6. The CDR3 loop spans 15 amino acids. Written as DNA, the CDR3 is TGTGCCAGCAGCTTGGGACAGCCACTACAAGAGACCCAGTACTTC. It specifies CASSLGQPLQETQYF.

V usage is TRBV14 and J usage is TRBJ2-1; no clear D. Germline loops: CDR1 SGHDN, CDR2 FVKESK. The V gene lost 1 base and the J gene lost 7 bases, with 17 bases spanning the gap. The CDR3 is 16 residues long. The CDR3 sequence: CASSQGIADGYNEQFF. For the CDR3, the DNA is TGTGCCAGCAGCCAAGGAATCGCGGACGGCTATAATGAGCAGTTCTTC.

The CDR3 DNA reads TGTGCCAGCAGCCTCTCCGGGACAGGGTCGTACGAGCAGTACTTC. This sequence encodes CASSLSGTGSYEQYF. The chain joins TRBV7-2 to TRBJ2-7; TRBD1 aligns across 9 bases. After removal of 5 bases from V and 4 bases from J, the junction contained 9 bases not matched to a gene. The CDR3 sequence is 15 residues long. Germline-derived CDR1 and CDR2 are SGHTA and FQGNSA.